The clone carrying this T cell receptor (beta chain) turned up a few times. Libraries were prepared by immunoSEQ multiplex PCR; TCRdb keeps only in-frame clonotypes and omits some of them. The data hold 150,000 to 160,000 clones, with approximately 87% observed a single time. This record comes from a study of T cell responses to AZD1222 COVID-19 vaccine. This specimen consisted of peripheral blood, obtained on day 0 of MenACWY control vaccination. This clonotype was sampled from an adult in good health.

CDR3 loop: CASSSLPGTANTEAFF. The CDR3 nucleotides are TGCGCCAGCAGCTCCCTACCCGGGACAGCGAACACTGAAGCTTTCTTT. This chain uses TRBV5-1 with TRBJ1-1, with 7 bases matching TRBD1. Germline lookup yields CDR1 SGHRS and CDR2 YFSETQ. CDR3 size: 16 residues. The V gene end was trimmed by 3 bases and the J gene end by 1 base; junction bases not matched to a gene: 9.